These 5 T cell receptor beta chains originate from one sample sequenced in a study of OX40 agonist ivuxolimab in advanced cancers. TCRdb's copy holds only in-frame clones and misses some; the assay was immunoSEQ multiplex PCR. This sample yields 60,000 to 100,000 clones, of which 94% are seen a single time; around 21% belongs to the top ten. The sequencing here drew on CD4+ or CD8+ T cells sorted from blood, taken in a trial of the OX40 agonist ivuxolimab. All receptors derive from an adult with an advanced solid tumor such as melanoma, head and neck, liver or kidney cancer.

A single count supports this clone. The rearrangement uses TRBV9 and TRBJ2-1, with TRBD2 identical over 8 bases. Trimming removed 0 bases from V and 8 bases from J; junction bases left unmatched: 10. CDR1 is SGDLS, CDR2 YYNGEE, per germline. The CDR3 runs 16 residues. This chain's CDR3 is CASSVGRGLGGHEQFF. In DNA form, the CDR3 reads TGTGCCAGCAGCGTAGGGCGGGGACTAGGTGGTCATGAGCAGTTCTTC.

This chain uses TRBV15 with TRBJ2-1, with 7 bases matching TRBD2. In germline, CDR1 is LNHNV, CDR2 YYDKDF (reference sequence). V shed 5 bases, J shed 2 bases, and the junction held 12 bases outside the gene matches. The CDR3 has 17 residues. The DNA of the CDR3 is TGTGCCACCAGCGGCCTTGGACTAGAGAGGACCTACAATGAGCAGTTCTTC. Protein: CATSGLGLERTYNEQFF.

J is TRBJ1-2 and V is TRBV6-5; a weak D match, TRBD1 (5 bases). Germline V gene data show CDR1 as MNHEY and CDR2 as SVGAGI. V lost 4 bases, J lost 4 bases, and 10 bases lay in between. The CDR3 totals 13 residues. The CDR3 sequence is CASSSGGTYGYTF. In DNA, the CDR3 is TGTGCCAGCAGTTCCGGGGGGACCTATGGCTACACCTTC.

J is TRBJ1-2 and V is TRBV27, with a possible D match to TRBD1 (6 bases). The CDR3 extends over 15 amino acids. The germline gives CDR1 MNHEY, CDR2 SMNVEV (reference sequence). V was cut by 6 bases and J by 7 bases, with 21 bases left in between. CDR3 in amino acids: CASSLGGVRTSGYTF. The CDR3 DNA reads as TGTGCCAGCAGCCTAGGGGGGGTAAGGACGAGTGGCTACACCTTC.

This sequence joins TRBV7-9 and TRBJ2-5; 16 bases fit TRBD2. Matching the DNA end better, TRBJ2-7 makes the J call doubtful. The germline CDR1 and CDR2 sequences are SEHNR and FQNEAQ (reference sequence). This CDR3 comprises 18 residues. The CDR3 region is CASSSGTSGRAPNYEQYF. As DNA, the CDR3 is TGTGCCAGCAGCTCCGGGACTAGCGGGAGGGCCCCAAATTACGAGCAGTACTTC.